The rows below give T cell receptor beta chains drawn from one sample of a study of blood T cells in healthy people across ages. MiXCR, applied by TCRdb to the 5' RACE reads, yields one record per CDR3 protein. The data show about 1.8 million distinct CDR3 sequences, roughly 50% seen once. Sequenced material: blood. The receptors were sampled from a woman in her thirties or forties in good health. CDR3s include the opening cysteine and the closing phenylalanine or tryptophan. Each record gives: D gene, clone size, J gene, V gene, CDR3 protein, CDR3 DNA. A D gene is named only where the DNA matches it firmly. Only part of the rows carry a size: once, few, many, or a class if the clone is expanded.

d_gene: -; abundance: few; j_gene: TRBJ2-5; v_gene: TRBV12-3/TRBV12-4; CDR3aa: CASSTTSTETQYF; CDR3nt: TGTGCCAGCAGTACGACTAGTACCGAGACCCAGTACTTC
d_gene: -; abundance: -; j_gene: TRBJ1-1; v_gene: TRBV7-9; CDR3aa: CACSSRVEAFF; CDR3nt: TGTGCCTGCAGCTCCAGGGTAGAAGCTTTCTTT
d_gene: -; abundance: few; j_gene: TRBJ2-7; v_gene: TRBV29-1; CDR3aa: CSVVTITYEQYF; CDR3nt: TGCAGCGTTGTGACCATTACCTACGAGCAGTACTTC
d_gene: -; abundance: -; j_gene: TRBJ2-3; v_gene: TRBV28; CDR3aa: CASSSSPGDDTQYF; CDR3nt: TGTGCCAGCAGTTCATCTCCAGGGGACGATACGCAGTATTTT
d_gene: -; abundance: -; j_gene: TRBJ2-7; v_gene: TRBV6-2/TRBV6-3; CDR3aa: CASSYRESSYEQYF; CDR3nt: TGTGCCAGCAGTTACAGGGAAAGCTCCTACGAGCAGTACTTC
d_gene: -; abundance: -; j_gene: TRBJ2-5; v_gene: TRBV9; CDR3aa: CASSVDMWGGETQYF; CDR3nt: TGTGCCAGCAGCGTAGATATGTGGGGCGGGGAGACCCAGTACTTC
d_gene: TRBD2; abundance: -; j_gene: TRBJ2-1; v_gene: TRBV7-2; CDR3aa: CASSSSRLASSCNEQFF; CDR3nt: TGTGCCAGCAGCTCCTCCAGACTAGCCAGCTCCTGCAATGAGCAGTTCTTC
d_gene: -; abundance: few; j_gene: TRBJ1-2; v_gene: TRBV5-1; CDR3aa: CASSSGVALGYGYTF; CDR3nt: TGCGCCAGCAGCTCGGGGGTAGCCTTAGGGTATGGCTACACCTTC
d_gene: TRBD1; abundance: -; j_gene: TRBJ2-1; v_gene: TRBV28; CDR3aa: CASSLSIGGVQETQFF; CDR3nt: TGTGCCAGCAGTTTAAGTATAGGGGGCGTTCAAGAGACCCAGTTCTTC
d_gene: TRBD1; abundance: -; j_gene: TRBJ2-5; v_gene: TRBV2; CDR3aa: CASSGQGAAETQYF; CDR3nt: TGTGCCAGCAGTGGACAGGGGGCAGCGGAGACCCAGTACTTC
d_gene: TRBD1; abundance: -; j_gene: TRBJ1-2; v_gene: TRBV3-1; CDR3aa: CASRGRTGFYGYTF; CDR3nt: TGTGCCAGCAGGGGGAGGACAGGATTCTATGGCTACACCTTC
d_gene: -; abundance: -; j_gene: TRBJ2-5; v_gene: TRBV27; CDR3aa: CASSFLSVRETQYF; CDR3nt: TGTGCCAGCAGTTTCCTTAGTGTAAGGGAGACCCAGTACTTC
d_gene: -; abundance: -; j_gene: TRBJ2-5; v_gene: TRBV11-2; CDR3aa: CASTPDAELMQTQYF; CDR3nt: TGTGCCAGCACCCCCGATGCGGAATTGATGCAGACCCAGTACTTC
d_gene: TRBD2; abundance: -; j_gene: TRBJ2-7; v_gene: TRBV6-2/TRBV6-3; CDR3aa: CASSPGTGTSGYNEQYF; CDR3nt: TGTGCCAGCAGCCCAGGGACCGGGACTAGCGGTTACAATGAGCAGTACTTC
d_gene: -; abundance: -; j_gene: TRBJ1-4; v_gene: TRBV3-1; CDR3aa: CASSRVPGEKLFF; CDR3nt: TGTGCCAGCAGCCGGGTCCCGGGGGAAAAACTGTTTTTT
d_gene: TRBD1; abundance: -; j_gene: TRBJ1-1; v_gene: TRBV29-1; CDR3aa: CSVRDRGNTEAFF; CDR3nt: TGCAGCGTGCGGGACAGGGGAAACACTGAAGCTTTCTTT
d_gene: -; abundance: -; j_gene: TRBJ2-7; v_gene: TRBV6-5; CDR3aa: CASAWLGTQYF; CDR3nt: TGTGCCAGCGCCTGGCTGGGTACCCAGTACTTC
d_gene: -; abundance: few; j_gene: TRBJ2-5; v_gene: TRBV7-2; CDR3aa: CASSPRAAEETQYF; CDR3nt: TGTGCCAGCAGCCCTCGGGCAGCCGAAGAGACCCAGTACTTC
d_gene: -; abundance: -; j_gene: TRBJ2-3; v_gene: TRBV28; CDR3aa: CASSYDVDKGTDTQYF; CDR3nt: TGTGCCAGCAGTTATGACGTCGACAAGGGCACAGATACGCAGTATTTT
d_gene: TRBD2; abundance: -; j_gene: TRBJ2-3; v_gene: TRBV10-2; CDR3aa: CASSDPSGGRDTQYF; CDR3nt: TGCGCCAGCAGTGACCCTAGCGGGGGGAGAGATACGCAGTATTTT
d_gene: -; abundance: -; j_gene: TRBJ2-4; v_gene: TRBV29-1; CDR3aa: CSVSNGIAKNIQYF; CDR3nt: TGCAGCGTTAGTAACGGGATAGCCAAAAACATTCAGTACTTC
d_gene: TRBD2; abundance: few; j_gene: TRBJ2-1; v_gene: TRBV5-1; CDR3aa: CASSFLGGLAPYYNEQFF; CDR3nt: TGCGCCAGCAGCTTCCTGGGGGGACTAGCGCCTTACTACAATGAGCAGTTCTTC
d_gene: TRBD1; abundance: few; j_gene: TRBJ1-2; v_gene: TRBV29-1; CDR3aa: CSVDSQGANYGYTF; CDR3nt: TGCAGCGTTGATTCGCAGGGGGCTAACTATGGCTACACCTTC
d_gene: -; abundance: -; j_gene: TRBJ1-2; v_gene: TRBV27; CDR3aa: CASRKDGANYGYTF; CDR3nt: TGTGCCAGCAGAAAGGACGGAGCTAACTATGGCTACACCTTC
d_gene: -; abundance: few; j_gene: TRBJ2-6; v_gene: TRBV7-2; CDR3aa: CASSPSRNSGANVLTF; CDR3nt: TGTGCCAGCAGCCCCTCCAGGAACTCTGGGGCCAACGTCCTGACTTTC
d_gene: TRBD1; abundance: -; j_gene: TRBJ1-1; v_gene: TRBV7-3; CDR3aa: CASSEGQGRSYGNTEAFF; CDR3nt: TGTGCCAGCAGCGAAGGACAGGGACGAAGTTACGGGAACACTGAAGCTTTCTTT
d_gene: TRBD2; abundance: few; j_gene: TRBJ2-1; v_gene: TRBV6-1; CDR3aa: CATQSGGAYNEQFF; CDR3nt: TGTGCCACCCAAAGCGGGGGGGCCTACAATGAGCAGTTCTTC
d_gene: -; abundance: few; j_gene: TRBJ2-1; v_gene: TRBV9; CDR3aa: CASSEVRDPSFF; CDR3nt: TGTGCCAGCAGCGAAGTCCGGGACCCATCGTTCTTC
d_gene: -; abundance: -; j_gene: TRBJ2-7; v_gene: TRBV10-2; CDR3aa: CASSEGAEGRGYYEQYF; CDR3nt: TGCGCCAGCAGTGAGGGAGCCGAGGGCAGGGGTTACTACGAGCAGTACTTC
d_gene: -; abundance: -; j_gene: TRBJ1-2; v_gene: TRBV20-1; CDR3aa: CSARRGDNNCGYTF; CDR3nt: TGCAGTGCCCGGAGGGGGGACAACAACTGTGGCTACACCTTC
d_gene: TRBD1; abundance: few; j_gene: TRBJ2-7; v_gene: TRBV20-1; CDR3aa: CSTPGPGQGVYEQYF; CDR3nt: TGCAGCACCCCAGGACCGGGACAGGGGGTCTACGAGCAGTACTTC
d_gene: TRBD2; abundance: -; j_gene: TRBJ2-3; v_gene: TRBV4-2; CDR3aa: CASSQAVLAGVPPRDTQYF; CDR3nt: TGTGCCAGCAGCCAAGCTGTCTTGGCGGGGGTTCCCCCGCGAGATACGCAGTATTTT
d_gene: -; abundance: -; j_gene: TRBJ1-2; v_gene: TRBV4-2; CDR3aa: CASSQEGRNRYGYTF; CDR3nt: TGTGCCAGCAGCCAAGAAGGTCGGAACAGATATGGCTACACCTTC
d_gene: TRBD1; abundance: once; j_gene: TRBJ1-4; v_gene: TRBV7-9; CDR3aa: CASSTVRQGHEKLFF; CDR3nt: TGTGCCAGCAGCACAGTCCGACAGGGCCATGAAAAACTGTTTTTT
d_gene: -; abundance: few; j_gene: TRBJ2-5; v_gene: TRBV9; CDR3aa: CASSPSQRWETQYF; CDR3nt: TGTGCCAGCAGCCCCAGTCAGCGGTGGGAGACCCAGTACTTC
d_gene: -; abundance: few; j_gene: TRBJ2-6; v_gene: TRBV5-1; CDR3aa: CASSLGHSSGANVLTF; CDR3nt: TGTGCCAGCAGTTTAGGCCACAGCTCTGGGGCCAACGTCCTGACTTTC
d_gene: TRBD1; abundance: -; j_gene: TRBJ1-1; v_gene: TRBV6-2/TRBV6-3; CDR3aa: CASCKKQGGTEAFF; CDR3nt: TGTGCCAGCTGCAAGAAACAGGGGGGAACTGAAGCTTTCTTT